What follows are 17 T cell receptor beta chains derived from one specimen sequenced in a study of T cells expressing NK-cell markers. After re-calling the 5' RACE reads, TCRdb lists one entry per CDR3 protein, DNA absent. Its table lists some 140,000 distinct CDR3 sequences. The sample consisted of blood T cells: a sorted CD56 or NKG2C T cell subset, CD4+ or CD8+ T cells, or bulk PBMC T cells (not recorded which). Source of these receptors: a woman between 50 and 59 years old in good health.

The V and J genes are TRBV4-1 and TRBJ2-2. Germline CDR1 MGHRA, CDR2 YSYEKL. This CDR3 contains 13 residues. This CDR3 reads CASSHEEPGELFF.

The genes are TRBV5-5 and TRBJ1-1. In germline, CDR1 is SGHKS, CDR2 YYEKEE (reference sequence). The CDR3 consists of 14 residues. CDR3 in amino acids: CASSFNAGNTEAFF. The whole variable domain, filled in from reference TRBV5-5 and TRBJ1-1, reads DAGVTQSPTHLIKTRGQQVTLRCSPISGHKSVSWYQQVLGQGPQFIFQYYEKEERGRGNFPDRFSARQFPNYSSELNVNALLLGDSALYLCASSFNAGNTEAFFGQGTRLTVV.

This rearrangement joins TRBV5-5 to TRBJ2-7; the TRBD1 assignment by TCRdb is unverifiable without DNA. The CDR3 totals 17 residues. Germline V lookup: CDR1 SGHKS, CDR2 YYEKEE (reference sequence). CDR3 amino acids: CASSQTGTGDFTYEQYF.

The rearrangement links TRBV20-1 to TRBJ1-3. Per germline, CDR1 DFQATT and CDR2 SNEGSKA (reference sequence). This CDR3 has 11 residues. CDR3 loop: CSATYGNTIYF.

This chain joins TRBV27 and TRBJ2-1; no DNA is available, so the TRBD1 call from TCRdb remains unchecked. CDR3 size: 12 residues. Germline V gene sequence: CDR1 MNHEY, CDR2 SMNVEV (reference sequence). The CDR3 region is CASSLTGREQFF.

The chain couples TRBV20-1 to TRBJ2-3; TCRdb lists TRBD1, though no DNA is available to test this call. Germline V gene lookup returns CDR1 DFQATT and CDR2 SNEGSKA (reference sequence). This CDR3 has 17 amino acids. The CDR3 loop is CSARLQDSPILTDTQYF.

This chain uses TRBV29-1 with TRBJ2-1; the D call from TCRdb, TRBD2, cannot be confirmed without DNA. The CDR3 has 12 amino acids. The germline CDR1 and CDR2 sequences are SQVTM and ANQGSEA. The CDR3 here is CSGGISYNEQFF.

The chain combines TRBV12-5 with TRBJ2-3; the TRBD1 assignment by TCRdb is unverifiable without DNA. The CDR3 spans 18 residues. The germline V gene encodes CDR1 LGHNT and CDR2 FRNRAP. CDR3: CASGLTKTGKTSTDTQYF.

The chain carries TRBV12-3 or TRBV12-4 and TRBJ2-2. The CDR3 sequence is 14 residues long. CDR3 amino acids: CASNRQTNTGELFF.

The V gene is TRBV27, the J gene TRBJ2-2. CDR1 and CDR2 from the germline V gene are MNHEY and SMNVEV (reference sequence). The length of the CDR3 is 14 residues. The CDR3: CASSLGGFTGELFF.

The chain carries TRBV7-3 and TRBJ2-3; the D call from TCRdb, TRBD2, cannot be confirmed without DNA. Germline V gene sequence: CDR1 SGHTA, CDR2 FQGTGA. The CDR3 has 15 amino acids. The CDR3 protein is CASSLTAGLADTQYF.

CDR3 amino acids: CASSQAGETQYF. This rearrangement joins TRBV4-1 to TRBJ2-5. This CDR3 is built from 12 residues. CDR1 MGHRA and CDR2 YSYEKL come from the germline V gene.

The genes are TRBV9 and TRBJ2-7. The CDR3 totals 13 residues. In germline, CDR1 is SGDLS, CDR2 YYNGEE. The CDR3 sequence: CASSPNPYYEQYF. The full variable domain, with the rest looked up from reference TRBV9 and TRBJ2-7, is DSGVTQTPKHLITATGQRVTLRCSPRSGDLSVYWYQQSLDQGLQFLIQYYNGEERAKGNILERFSAQQFPDLHSELNLSSLELGDSALYFCASSPNPYYEQYFGPGTRLTVT.

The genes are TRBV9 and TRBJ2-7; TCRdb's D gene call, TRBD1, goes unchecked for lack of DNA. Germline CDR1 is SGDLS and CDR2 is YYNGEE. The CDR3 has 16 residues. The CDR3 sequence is CASSISPGQALHEQYF.

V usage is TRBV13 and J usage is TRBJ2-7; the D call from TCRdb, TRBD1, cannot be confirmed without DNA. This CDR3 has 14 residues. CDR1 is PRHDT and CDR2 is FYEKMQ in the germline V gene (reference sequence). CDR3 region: CASTPVGVPYEQYF.

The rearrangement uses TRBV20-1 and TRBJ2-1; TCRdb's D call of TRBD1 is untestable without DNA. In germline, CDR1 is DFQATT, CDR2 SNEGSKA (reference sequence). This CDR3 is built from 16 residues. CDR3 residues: CSARDPRQGPFNEQFF.

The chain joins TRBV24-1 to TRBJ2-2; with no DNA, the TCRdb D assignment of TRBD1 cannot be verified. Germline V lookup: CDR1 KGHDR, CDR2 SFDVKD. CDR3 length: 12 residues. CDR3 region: CATSDPPGELFF.